These T cell receptor beta chains were read from a single sample in a study of shared clonotypes between healthy human individuals. The method was immunoSEQ multiplex PCR; TCRdb's version includes in-frame clones alone and lacks a portion of them. The sample carries 2 million to 3 million clones, around nine tenths recorded once. Sequenced material: naive CD4+ T cells sorted from blood. All receptors derive from a man between 18 and 35 years old in good health. CDR3s include the opening cysteine and the closing phenylalanine or tryptophan. The D gene is left open where the match is weak. Expanded clones are given a class, and other clones once, few, many or no size at all.

TRBV5-1	TRBJ2-7	TRBD1	once	TGCGCCAGCAGCCCGGGACAGGGGGCGCGGGAGCAGTACTTC	CASSPGQGAREQYF
TRBV5-6	TRBJ1-2	NA	NA	TGTGCCAGCAGCTTGCCAGCCAACTATGGCTACACCTTC	CASSLPANYGYTF
TRBV19	TRBJ1-4	TRBD1	NA	TGTGCCAGTACCGCAACAGGGGAGCACGAAAAACTGTTTTTT	CASTATGEHEKLFF
TRBV7-9	TRBJ2-3	NA	NA	TGTGCCAGCAGCTTCCCCGGGGCCGCTACGCAGTATTTT	CASSFPGAATQYF
TRBV28	TRBJ1-2	NA	few	TGTGCCACAAACGGCGGGGCGAGTGGCTACACCTTC	CATNGGASGYTF
TRBV19	TRBJ2-7	TRBD1	NA	TGTGCCAGTAGTATCTATATGGGACAGAGCTCCTACGAGCAGTACTTC	CASSIYMGQSSYEQYF
TRBV18	TRBJ1-2	NA	NA	TGTGCCAGCTCACCAACCCGAGGGCAGGAGGTCGGGTTGGTCGGCTACACCTTC	CASSPTRGQEVGLVGYTF
TRBV6-4	TRBJ1-5	NA	NA	TGTGCCAGCAGTGACCGCGACGGGCAGCCCCAGCATTTT	CASSDRDGQPQHF
TRBV30	TRBJ2-3	TRBD2	NA	TGTGCCTGGAACCCGGCAAGAACTAGCGGATACACAGATACGCAGTATTTT	CAWNPARTSGYTDTQYF
TRBV27	TRBJ2-7	TRBD2	NA	TGTGCCAGCAGTCTCTTCTCGACGAGCGGGAGTTACGAGCAGTACTTC	CASSLFSTSGSYEQYF
TRBV5-6	TRBJ2-7	NA	NA	TGTGCCAGCAGCTTAGAGTACGAGCAGTACTTC	CASSLEYEQYF
TRBV5-4	TRBJ2-7	NA	NA	TGTGCCAGCAGCTCTGAGACAGTGTCCTACGAGCAGTACTTC	CASSSETVSYEQYF
TRBV29-1	TRBJ1-2	NA	NA	TGCAGCGTCACAGGGACCAACTATGGCTACACCTTC	CSVTGTNYGYTF
TRBV5-1	TRBJ2-7	TRBD1	NA	TGCGCCAGCAGCTTACAGGGGTTAGGGTACGAGCAGTACTTC	CASSLQGLGYEQYF
TRBV5-4	TRBJ2-2	TRBD1	NA	TGTGCCAGCAGCTCCCGGGGACAGGGAACAACCGGGGAGCTGTTTTTT	CASSSRGQGTTGELFF